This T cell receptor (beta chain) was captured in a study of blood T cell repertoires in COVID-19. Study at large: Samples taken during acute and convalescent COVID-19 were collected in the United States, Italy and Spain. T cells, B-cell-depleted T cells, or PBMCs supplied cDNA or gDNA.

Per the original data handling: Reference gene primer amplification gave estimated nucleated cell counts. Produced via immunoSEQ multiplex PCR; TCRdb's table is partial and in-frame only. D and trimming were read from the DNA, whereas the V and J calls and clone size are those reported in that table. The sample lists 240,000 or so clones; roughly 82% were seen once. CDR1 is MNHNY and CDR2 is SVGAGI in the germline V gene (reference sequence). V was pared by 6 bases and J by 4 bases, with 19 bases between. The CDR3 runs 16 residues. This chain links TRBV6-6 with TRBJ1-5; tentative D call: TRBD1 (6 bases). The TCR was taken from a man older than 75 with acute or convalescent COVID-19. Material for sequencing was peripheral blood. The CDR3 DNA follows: TGTGCCAGCAGCACACCCCCGGGACAACCAAATCAGCCCCAGCATTTT. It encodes CASSTPPGQPNQPQHF.